The following is a TCR beta chain sequence with its context. Its specificity is not known. From germline, CDR1 is MNHEY and CDR2 SVGAGI. The CDR3 sequence is 15 residues long. The J segment lost 4 bases and the V segment lost 0 bases, leaving 4 bases of the junction unmatched. The data were produced by immunoSEQ multiplex PCR, yet TCRdb's version contains in-frame clones alone and is incomplete. The sample includes around 26,000 clones, 70% to 90% of them seen just once. The sample belongs to a study of OX40 agonist ivuxolimab in advanced cancers. Study-level information: All patients had ivuxolimab intravenously every 2 weeks at 0.01 to 10 mg/kg. Three patients had partial responses: one hepatocellular carcinoma, two cutaneous melanoma.

Study-wide results and limits: At 0.1 to 3.0 mg/kg, CD4+ and CD8+ blood T cells expanded clonally by week 6.

This TCR came from an adult with an advanced solid tumor such as melanoma, head and neck, liver or kidney cancer. The chain combines TRBV6-5 with TRBJ2-7, with 9 bases fitting TRBD2. Sequenced material: CD4+ or CD8+ T cells sorted from blood, taken in a trial of the OX40 agonist ivuxolimab. The CDR3 is CASSYSIAGAYEQYF. In DNA, the CDR3 is TGTGCCAGCAGTTACTCGATAGCGGGAGCTTACGAGCAGTACTTC.